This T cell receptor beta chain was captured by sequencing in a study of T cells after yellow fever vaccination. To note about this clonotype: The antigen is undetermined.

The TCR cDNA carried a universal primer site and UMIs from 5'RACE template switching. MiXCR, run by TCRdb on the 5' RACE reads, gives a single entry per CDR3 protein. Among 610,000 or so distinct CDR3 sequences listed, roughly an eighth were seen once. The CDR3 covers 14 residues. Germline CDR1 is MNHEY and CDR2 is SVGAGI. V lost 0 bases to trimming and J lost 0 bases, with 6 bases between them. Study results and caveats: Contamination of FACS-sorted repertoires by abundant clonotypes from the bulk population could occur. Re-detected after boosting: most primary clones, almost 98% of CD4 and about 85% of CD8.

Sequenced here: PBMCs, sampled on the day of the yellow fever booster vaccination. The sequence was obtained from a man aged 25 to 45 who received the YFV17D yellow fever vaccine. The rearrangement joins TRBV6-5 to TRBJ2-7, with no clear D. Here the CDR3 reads CASSYSGPSYEQYF. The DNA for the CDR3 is TGTGCCAGCAGTTACTCAGGGCCCTCCTACGAGCAGTACTTC.